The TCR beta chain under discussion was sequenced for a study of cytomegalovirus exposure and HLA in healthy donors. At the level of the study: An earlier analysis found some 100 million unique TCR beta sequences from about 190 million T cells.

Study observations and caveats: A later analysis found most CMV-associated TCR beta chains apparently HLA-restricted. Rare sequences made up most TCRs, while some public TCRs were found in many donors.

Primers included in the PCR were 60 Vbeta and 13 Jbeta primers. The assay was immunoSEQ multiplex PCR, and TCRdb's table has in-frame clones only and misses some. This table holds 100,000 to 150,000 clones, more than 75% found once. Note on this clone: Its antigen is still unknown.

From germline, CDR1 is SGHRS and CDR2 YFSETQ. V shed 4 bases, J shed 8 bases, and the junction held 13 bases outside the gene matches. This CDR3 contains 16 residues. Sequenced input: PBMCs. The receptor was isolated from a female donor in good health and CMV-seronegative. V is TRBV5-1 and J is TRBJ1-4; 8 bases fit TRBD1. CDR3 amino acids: CASSVAGGLSKEKLFF. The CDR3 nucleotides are TGCGCCAGCAGCGTGGCAGGGGGCTTAAGCAAGGAAAAACTGTTTTTT. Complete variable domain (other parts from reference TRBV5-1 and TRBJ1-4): KAGVTQTPRYLIKTRGQQVTLSCSPISGHRSVSWYQQTPGQGLQFLFEYFSETQRNKGNFPGRFSGRQFSNSRSEMNVSTLELGDSALYLCASSVAGGLSKEKLFFGSGTQLSVL.